These 30 T cell receptor beta chains were all obtained from the same sample, sequenced in a study of low-dose radiotherapy and immunotherapy resistance in tumors. Time point denoted: before trial treatment. Priming of first-strand cDNA relied on TRAV- and TRBV-specific primers (covering alpha and beta chains). Amplification of TCRs used a constant-region primer and V-primer adapter for approximately 18 PCR cycles. In TCRdb, the reads were re-called with MiXCR into one record per CDR3 protein. The sample holds 35,000 to 50,000 distinct CDR3 sequences; roughly 28% are singletons and the top ten take around 3.5%. Sequenced here: PBMCs, sampled before treatment. The receptors stem from a male donor with gallbladder cancer.

This clonotype rates as medium-sized. The chain couples TRBV28 to TRBJ2-1; 9 nucleotides match TRBD2. This CDR3 comprises 13 residues. Germline CDR1 and CDR2: MDHEN and SYDVKM. The V and J ends lost 2 bases and 7 bases, in that order; junction bases with no gene match: 0. The CDR3 region is CASSLTSGNEQFF. The CDR3 DNA reads TGTGCCAGCAGTTTAACTAGCGGGAATGAGCAGTTCTTC.

The CDR3 region has the DNA TGTGCCAGCAGCTTAGCGGGGCAGGGTAATTATGGCTACACCTTC. Residues: CASSLAGQGNYGYTF. V usage is TRBV7-2 and J usage is TRBJ1-2, with D maybe TRBD1 (5 bases). Looked up from germline, CDR1 is SGHTA and CDR2 is FQGNSA. Trimming cost V 0 bases and J 5 bases, with 13 bases left between them. The CDR3 consists of 15 residues.

The chain links TRBV28 to TRBJ2-6; the D gene is possibly TRBD2 (6 bases). With 6 bases removed from V and 4 bases from J, the gap between germline ends came to 16 bases. CDR1 is MDHEN, CDR2 SYDVKM, per germline. This CDR3 is 16 amino acids long. The CDR3 loop is CASRDRERRGANVLTF. The DNA for the CDR3 is TGTGCCAGCAGAGACCGGGAGCGGAGGGGGGCCAACGTCCTGACTTTC. The full variable domain, completed using reference TRBV28 and TRBJ2-6, is DVKVTQSSRYLVKRTGEKVFLECVQDMDHENMFWYRQDPGLGLRLIYFSYDVKMKEKGDIPEGYSVSREKKERFSLILESASTNQTSMYLCASRDRERRGANVLTFGAGSRLTVL.

J is TRBJ2-7 and V is TRBV19; weak D call: TRBD2 (6 bases). This CDR3 contains 13 residues. V lost 3 bases and J lost 3, with 9 bases in between. Looked up from germline, CDR1 is LNHDA and CDR2 is SQIVND (reference sequence). CDR3 DNA sequence: TGTGCCAGTAGTATTAGGGGAGGCTACGAGCAGTACTTC. Protein product: CASSIRGGYEQYF.

The chain carries TRBV7-2 and TRBJ2-1, with a tentative D call TRBD2 (6 bases). The CDR3 runs 11 residues. V was trimmed by 6 bases and J by 7 bases, leaving 7 bases between them. Germline CDR1 reads SGHTA; CDR2 reads FQGNSA. The chain's CDR3 is CASREGNEQFF. The CDR3 nucleotides are TGTGCCAGCAGGGAGGGAAATGAGCAGTTCTTC.

This chain links TRBV11-1 with TRBJ2-2; weak D call: TRBD2 (6 bases). The CDR3 sequence is 13 residues long. CDR1 and CDR2 from the germline V gene are SGHAT and FQDESV (reference sequence). V gave up 3 bases and J gave up 6 bases, with 8 bases separating them. The CDR3 nucleotides are TGTGCCAGCAGCTTTGGGGAGGCCGGGGAGCTGTTTTTT. It specifies CASSFGEAGELFF.

The chain recombines TRBV6-1 with TRBJ1-1; 7 bases map to TRBD1. The CDR3 is 13 residues long. Losses at the gene ends were 8 bases for V and 1 base for J; bases not matched to a gene: 4. CDR1 and CDR2 from the germline V gene are MNHNS and SASEGT. CDR3 DNA: TGTGCCAGCCGGGACAGAACGAACACTGAAGCTTTCTTT. Translation: CASRDRTNTEAFF.

Concerning this clonotype: With only one base between it and a far larger clone, this is likely a read error. The chain joins TRBV12-3 or TRBV12-4 to TRBJ2-1; 9 positions match TRBD1. The CDR3 sequence is 14 residues long. V lost 5 bases, J lost 10 bases, and 9 bases stayed unmatched. The chain's CDR3 is CASSTGTGLYEQFF. In DNA form, the CDR3 reads TGTGCCAGCAGTACCGGGACAGGGCTCTACGAGCAGTTCTTC.

V and J are TRBV20-1 and TRBJ2-4, with D unresolved. V dropped 6 bases and J dropped 0 bases, with 9 bases sitting between them. There are 13 residues in the CDR3. Per germline, CDR1 DFQATT and CDR2 SNEGSKA (reference sequence). The DNA for the CDR3 is TGCAGTGCGCTTGGATTAGCCAAAAACATTCAGTACTTC. This sequence encodes CSALGLAKNIQYF.

At least ten counts were recorded for this clonotype. This sequence joins TRBV29-1 and TRBJ2-1; tentative D call: TRBD2 (5 bases). Germline CDR1 is SQVTM and CDR2 is ANQGSEA. This CDR3 region has 15 residues. V was pared by 3 bases and J by 5 bases, with 17 bases between. The CDR3 sequence is CSVEPKRRTNNEQFF. For the CDR3, the DNA is TGCAGCGTTGAGCCTAAGCGGCGCACTAACAATGAGCAGTTCTTC.

This clonotype was observed at least ten times. The chain has TRBV12-3 or TRBV12-4 and TRBJ2-7, with a tentative D call TRBD1 (5 bases). This CDR3 has 14 residues. V lost 3 bases to trimming and J lost 5 bases, with 14 bases between them. The CDR3 loop is CASSFVLGVDEQYF. The DNA of the CDR3 is TGTGCCAGCAGTTTTGTCCTAGGGGTAGACGAGCAGTACTTC.

Ten or more counts support this clonotype. The chain is built from TRBV10-3 and TRBJ2-1, with TRBD2 matching 8 bases. V gave up 5 bases and J gave up 4 bases; unmatched junction bases: 4. Germline assignment: CDR1 ENHRY and CDR2 SYGVKD. The CDR3 runs 14 residues. The CDR3 is CAISWTSSYNEQFF. In nucleotides, the CDR3 is TGTGCCATCAGTTGGACTAGCAGTTACAATGAGCAGTTCTTC.

This clonotype was observed a few times. V usage is TRBV2 and J usage is TRBJ2-3; D is possibly TRBD2 (5 bases). Trimming removed 6 bases from V and 0 bases from J, with 19 bases in between. This CDR3 is built from 17 residues. Per the germline V gene, CDR1 is SNHLY and CDR2 is FYNNEI. CDR3 sequence (DNA): TGTGCCAGCAGGGCACCTCCTAGCTGGACTAGCACAGATACGCAGTATTTT. Its protein is CASRAPPSWTSTDTQYF.

Concerning this clonotype: One base separates it from a far larger clone, so it is likely a read error. The V gene is TRBV28, the J gene TRBJ2-7; D is unclear. The CDR3 runs to 12 residues. Trimming removed 3 bases at V and 7 bases at J, with 10 bases between. Germline CDR1 reads MDHEN; CDR2 reads SYDVKM. For the CDR3, the DNA is TGTGCCAGCAGTTTTGGCCACATTGAGCAGTACTTC. It codes for CASSFGHIEQYF.

The table lists this clonotype with many counts. V and J are TRBV19 and TRBJ2-3; D gene ambiguous. The CDR3 loop spans 15 amino acids. Germline CDR1 is LNHDA and CDR2 is SQIVND (reference sequence). V dropped 4 bases and J dropped 6 bases, with 17 bases sitting between them. The DNA of the CDR3 is TGTGCCAGTAGTAGGGTGGCGGCGAGTAGGGATACGCAGTATTTT. It yields the protein CASSRVAASRDTQYF. The full variable domain, rest sourced from reference TRBV19 and TRBJ2-3, is DGGITQSPKYLFRKEGQNVTLSCEQNLNHDAMYWYRQDPGQGLRLIYYSQIVNDFQKGDIAEGYSVSREKKESFPLTVTSAQKNPTAFYLCASSRVAASRDTQYFGPGTRLTVL.

Remarks on this clonotype: A read error is likely here: a far larger clone is one base away. V and J are TRBV13 and TRBJ1-5; D unresolved. Trimming removed 6 bases at V and 6 bases at J, with 18 bases between. Germline CDR1 is PRHDT and CDR2 is FYEKMQ (reference sequence). This CDR3 contains 15 residues. CDR3 protein: CASSRGLVVGQPQHF. CDR3 coding DNA: TGTGCCAGCAGTCGGGGATTGGTGGTAGGTCAGCCCCAGCATTTT.

This clonotype was seen a few times. V is TRBV19 and J is TRBJ1-1; D is unresolved. Per the germline V gene, CDR1 is LNHDA and CDR2 is SQIVND (reference sequence). Trimming cost V 6 bases and J 2 bases, with 13 bases left between them. CDR3 length equals 14 residues. The CDR3: CASRGGGSNTEAFF. The CDR3 DNA is TGTGCCAGTAGAGGAGGAGGGAGCAACACTGAAGCTTTCTTT.

This clonotype showed up just a few times. The V call is TRBV5-1, the J call TRBJ1-6; 8 bases are a match to TRBD1. The germline CDR1 and CDR2 sequences are SGHRS and YFSETQ. Unmatched junction bases numbered 12, after V lost 7 bases and J lost 9 bases. The CDR3 loop spans 15 amino acids. The CDR3 DNA reads as TGCGCCAGCCAAGACGGAGGACAGGGAAGTTCACCCCTCCACTTT. Translating it yields CASQDGGQGSSPLHF.

This clonotype was counted a few times. This chain links TRBV12-3 or TRBV12-4 with TRBJ2-7, with 7 bases identical to TRBD1. The CDR3 has 14 residues. The V and J ends lost 2 bases and 3 bases, in that order; junction bases with no gene match: 4. In nucleotides, the CDR3 is TGTGCCAGCAGTTTATGGGGACAGCTCTACGAGCAGTACTTC. Its protein product is CASSLWGQLYEQYF.

This chain links TRBV6-5 with TRBJ1-1; 7 positions agree with TRBD1. CDR3 length: 12 residues. J lost 10 bases, V lost 2 bases, and 4 bases had no gene match. CDR1 is MNHEY and CDR2 is SVGAGI in the germline V gene. CDR3 sequence (DNA): TGTGCCAGCAGTTACCGACAGGGAGTAGCTTTCTTT. This translates into CASSYRQGVAFF.

This clonotype came up many times. The rearrangement joins TRBV5-1 to TRBJ2-7, with 7 nucleotides matching TRBD2. CDR1 is SGHRS and CDR2 is YFSETQ in the germline V gene. The CDR3 is 16 residues long. The trim removed 0 bases at V and 2 bases at J, leaving 8 bases unmatched. The CDR3 spells CASSLASSGATYEQYF. The CDR3 DNA follows: TGCGCCAGCAGCTTGGCCTCCAGCGGGGCGACCTACGAGCAGTACTTC.

On this clonotype: A far larger clone is only one base removed, so a read error is likely. This chain links TRBV20-1 with TRBJ2-5; D possibly matches TRBD1 or TRBD2 (5 bases each). The germline CDR1 and CDR2 sequences are DFQATT and SNEGSKA (reference sequence). V dropped 3 bases and J dropped 11 bases, with 19 bases sitting between them. The CDR3 totals 13 residues. CDR3 sequence: CSARSRENNEQYF. The CDR3 coding sequence is TGCAGTGCTAGGTCCAGGGAGAATAATGAGCAGTACTTC.

This clonotype was recorded many times. The chain carries TRBV19 and TRBJ1-1; a possible D gene is TRBD1 (5 bases). Germline loops: CDR1 LNHDA, CDR2 SQIVND (reference sequence). The CDR3 has 15 residues. The V gene lost 7 bases and the J gene lost 2 bases, with 17 bases spanning the gap. The DNA for the CDR3 is TGTGCCAGTACCCCTACGAGGGGCAGAAACACTGAAGCTTTCTTT. This gives the protein CASTPTRGRNTEAFF.

The V and J genes are TRBV19 and TRBJ1-5, with 8 bases aligning to TRBD1. This CDR3 comprises 14 residues. V shed 7 bases and J 7 bases; nucleotides not matched to a gene: 9. Germline CDR1 reads LNHDA; CDR2 reads SQIVND (reference sequence). The CDR3 reads CASTPRDRNQPQHF. The CDR3 region has the DNA TGTGCCAGTACCCCCCGGGACAGGAACCAGCCCCAGCATTTT.

This clonotype was counted many times. V is TRBV3-1 and J is TRBJ2-1, with 10 bases lining up with TRBD2. The CDR3 contains 18 residues. Germline lookup yields CDR1 LGHDT and CDR2 YNNKEL (reference sequence). Trimming cost V 2 bases and J 4 bases; bases outside gene matches: 11. CDR3 sequence (DNA): TGTGCCAGCAGCCAAATCCTCGAGCGGGAGGGTAGATACAATGAGCAGTTCTTC. It yields the protein CASSQILEREGRYNEQFF.

V and J are TRBV7-2 and TRBJ2-1, with TRBD1 identical over 10 bases. This CDR3 spans 15 amino acids. The J segment lost 4 bases and the V segment lost 4 bases, leaving 4 bases of the junction unmatched. CDR1 and CDR2 from the germline V gene are SGHTA and FQGNSA. The CDR3 DNA is TGTGCCAGCAGCTACGGGACAGGGGTTTACAATGAGCAGTTCTTC. Encoded protein: CASSYGTGVYNEQFF.

The V gene is TRBV12-3 or TRBV12-4, the J gene TRBJ1-5; the match to TRBD1 covers 9 bases. CDR3 length: 14 amino acids. V was clipped by 6 bases and J by 5 bases; unmatched bases: 5. CDR3 nucleotides: TGTGCCAGCAGCCAAGGACAGGGGTATCAGCCCCAGCATTTT. Protein sequence: CASSQGQGYQPQHF.

The rearrangement links TRBV7-2 to TRBJ2-2; 8 bases align to TRBD1. The CDR3 spans 17 residues. Germline V gene lookup returns CDR1 SGHTA and CDR2 FQGNSA. V gave up 0 bases and J gave up 7 bases; unmatched junction bases: 10. This CDR3 is CASSLAAAGGANGELFF. In nucleotides, the CDR3 is TGTGCCAGCAGCTTAGCGGCCGCAGGGGGCGCGAACGGGGAGCTGTTTTTT.

The rearrangement uses TRBV3-1 and TRBJ1-2; D not certain. The CDR3 is 13 residues long. V shed 1 base and J shed 8 bases, with 11 bases lying between them. Germline V gene data show CDR1 as LGHDT and CDR2 as YNNKEL (reference sequence). The CDR3 reads CASSQGDPGGYTF. CDR3 sequence (DNA): TGTGCCAGCAGCCAAGGGGATCCGGGGGGCTACACCTTC.

This chain links TRBV6-6 with TRBJ2-4, with 9 nucleotides matching TRBD1. Trimming took 6 bases from V and 3 from J; bases not matched to a gene: 12. Germline V gene data show CDR1 as MNHNY and CDR2 as SVGAGI (reference sequence). The length of the CDR3 is 17 residues. As DNA, the CDR3 is TGTGCCAGCAGAGACAGGGGGTTGAGCTTGGGCAAAAACATTCAGTACTTC. Translation: CASRDRGLSLGKNIQYF.